This T cell receptor beta chain was sequenced during a study of OX40 agonist ivuxolimab in advanced cancers. Overall study: Patients assigned to dose escalation were diagnosed with hepatocellular carcinoma, melanoma, renal cell or head and neck cancer. Prior therapy, whether anti-PD-1, anti-PD-L1 or anti-CTLA-4, was allowed, and about 39% had some.

Generated by immunoSEQ multiplex PCR, the TCRdb table keeps only in-frame clones and is missing some. The top ten clones hold 20% of a sample with 30,000 to 40,000 clones, 80% to 90% of them seen once. Germline CDR1 reads WNHNN; CDR2 reads SYGVQD (reference sequence). There are 13 residues in the CDR3. The V and J ends lost 5 bases and 10 bases respectively, with 12 bases between them. Autoimmune disease history or systemic immunosuppression disqualified patients. Samples of blood were obtained at baseline, on cycle 4 day 1, and on cycle 7 day 1. The sequencing here drew on CD4+ or CD8+ T cells sorted from blood, taken in a trial of the OX40 agonist ivuxolimab. The receptor was derived from an adult with an advanced solid tumor such as melanoma, head and neck, liver or kidney cancer. The chain recombines TRBV10-1 with TRBJ1-6; D remains unclear. Here the CDR3 DNA reads TGCGCCAGCAGTCTCGGTGGAGGATCACCCCTCCACTTT. Protein sequence: CASSLGGGSPLHF.